This T cell receptor beta chain is from a study of blood T cell repertoires in COVID-19. Study-level information: Sample material is recorded as cDNA or gDNA derived from T cells, B-cell-depleted T cells, or PBMCs.

CDR1 SGHTA and CDR2 FQGTGA come from the germline V gene. This CDR3 spans 13 amino acids. Trimming removed 5 bases from V and 5 bases from J; junction bases left unmatched: 3. Per the study methods: Reference gene primer amplification yielded estimated nucleated cell counts. The method was immunoSEQ multiplex PCR; TCRdb's version includes in-frame clones alone and lacks a portion of them. The V and J calls and the clone size are those of that table, but D and trimming were determined from the DNA. This sample has roughly 80,000 clones, with over 70% found just once. The TCR originated in a man in his fifties or sixties with active COVID-19. Material: peripheral blood. This chain connects TRBV7-3 to TRBJ1-1; TRBD1 matches 9 bases. The CDR3, as DNA: TGTGCCAGCAGCCGACAGGGGGGGACTGAAGCTTTCTTT. It codes for CASSRQGGTEAFF.